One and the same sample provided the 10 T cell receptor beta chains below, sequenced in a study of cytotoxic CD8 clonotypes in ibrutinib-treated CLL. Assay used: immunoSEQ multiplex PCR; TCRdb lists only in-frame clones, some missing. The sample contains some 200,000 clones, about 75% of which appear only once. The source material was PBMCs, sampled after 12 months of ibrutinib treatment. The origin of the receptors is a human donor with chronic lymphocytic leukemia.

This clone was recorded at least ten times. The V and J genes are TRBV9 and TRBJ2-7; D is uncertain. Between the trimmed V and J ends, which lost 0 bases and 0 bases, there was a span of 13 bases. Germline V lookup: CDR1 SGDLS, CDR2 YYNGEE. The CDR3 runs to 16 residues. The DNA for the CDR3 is TGTGCCAGCAGCGTAGATCGCCAGGTGGGCTCCTACGAGCAGTACTTC. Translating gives CASSVDRQVGSYEQYF.

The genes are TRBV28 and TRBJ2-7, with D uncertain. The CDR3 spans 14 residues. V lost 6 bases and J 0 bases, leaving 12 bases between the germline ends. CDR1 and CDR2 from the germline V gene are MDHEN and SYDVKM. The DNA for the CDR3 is TGTGCCAGCAGCTTCCACGGTAGCTCCTACGAGCAGTACTTC. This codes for CASSFHGSSYEQYF.

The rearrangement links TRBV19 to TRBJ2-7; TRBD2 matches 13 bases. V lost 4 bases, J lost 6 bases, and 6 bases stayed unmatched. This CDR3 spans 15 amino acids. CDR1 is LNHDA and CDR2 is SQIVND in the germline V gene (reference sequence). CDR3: CASSTGLAGAGEQYF. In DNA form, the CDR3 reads TGTGCCAGTAGTACCGGACTAGCGGGAGCGGGCGAGCAGTACTTC. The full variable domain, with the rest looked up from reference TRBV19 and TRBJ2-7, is DGGITQSPKYLFRKEGQNVTLSCEQNLNHDAMYWYRQDPGQGLRLIYYSQIVNDFQKGDIAEGYSVSREKKESFPLTVTSAQKNPTAFYLCASSTGLAGAGEQYFGPGTRLTVT.

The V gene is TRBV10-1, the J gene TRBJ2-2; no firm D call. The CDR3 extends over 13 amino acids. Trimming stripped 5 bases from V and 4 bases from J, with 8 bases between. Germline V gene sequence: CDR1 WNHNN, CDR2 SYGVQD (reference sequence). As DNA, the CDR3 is TGCGCCAGCAGTAAGACAAGCACCGGGGAGCTGTTTTTT. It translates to CASSKTSTGELFF.

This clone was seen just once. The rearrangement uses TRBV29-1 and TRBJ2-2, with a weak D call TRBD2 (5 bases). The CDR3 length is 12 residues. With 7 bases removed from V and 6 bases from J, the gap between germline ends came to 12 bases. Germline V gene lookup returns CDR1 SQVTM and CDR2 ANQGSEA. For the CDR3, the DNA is TGCAGCGGATTGGAGGTCTCCGGGGAGCTGTTTTTT. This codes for CSGLEVSGELFF.

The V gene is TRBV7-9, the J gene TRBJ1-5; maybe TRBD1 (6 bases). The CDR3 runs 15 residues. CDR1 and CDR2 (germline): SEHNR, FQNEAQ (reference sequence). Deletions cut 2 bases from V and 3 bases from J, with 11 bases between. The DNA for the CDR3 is TGTGCCAGCAGCTTATGGGGGGCCGACAATCAGCCCCAGCATTTT. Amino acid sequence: CASSLWGADNQPQHF.

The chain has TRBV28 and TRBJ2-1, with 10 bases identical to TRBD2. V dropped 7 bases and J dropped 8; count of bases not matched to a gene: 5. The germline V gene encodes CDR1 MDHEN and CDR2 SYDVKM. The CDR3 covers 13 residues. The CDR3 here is CASILAGADEQFF. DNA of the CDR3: TGTGCCAGCATCCTAGCGGGAGCCGATGAGCAGTTCTTC.

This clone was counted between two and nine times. The CDR3 region is CASCRTASNYGYTF. CDR3 DNA: TGTGCCAGCTGTAGGACCGCTTCTAACTATGGCTACACCTTC. The chain uses TRBV6-5 and TRBJ1-2; D uncertain. V was clipped by 8 bases and J by 0 bases, with 13 bases between them. CDR1 and CDR2 from the germline V gene are MNHEY and SVGAGI. The CDR3 covers 14 residues.

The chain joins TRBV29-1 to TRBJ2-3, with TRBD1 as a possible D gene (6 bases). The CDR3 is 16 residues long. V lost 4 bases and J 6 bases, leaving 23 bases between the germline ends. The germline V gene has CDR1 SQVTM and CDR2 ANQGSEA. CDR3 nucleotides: TGCAGCGTTGGGTCCCGGGACGCAGGGGTTCGGGATACGCAGTATTTT. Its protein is CSVGSRDAGVRDTQYF.

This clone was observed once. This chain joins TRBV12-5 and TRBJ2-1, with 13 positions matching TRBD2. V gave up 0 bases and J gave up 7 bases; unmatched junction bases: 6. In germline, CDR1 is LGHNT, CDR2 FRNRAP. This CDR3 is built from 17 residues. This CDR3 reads CASGLVLAGGPLNEQFF. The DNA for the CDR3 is TGTGCTAGTGGTTTGGTACTAGCGGGGGGGCCGCTTAATGAGCAGTTCTTC.